A selection of T cell receptor beta chains follows, all from one sample in a study of OX40 agonist ivuxolimab in advanced cancers. Repertoires were generated with immunoSEQ multiplex PCR, while TCRdb's copy carries only in-frame clones and drops some. The data show tens of thousands of clones, 82% seen once. The starting material was CD4+ or CD8+ T cells sorted from blood, obtained in a trial of the OX40 agonist ivuxolimab. The receptor source for this set is an adult with an advanced solid tumor such as melanoma, head and neck, liver or kidney cancer. Both conserved end residues are part of each CDR3. D genes are given only for firm matches. Some rows mark clone size as missing; the rest say once, few, many or name a class of expanded clone.

V: TRBV9; size: once; D: TRBD1; J: TRBJ1-2; CDR3: CASSVAKGGQGIPSTTPIYGYTF; DNA: TGTGCCAGCAGCGTAGCCAAGGGGGGACAGGGCATCCCTTCAACTACTCCGATATATGGCTACACCTTC
V: TRBV6-5; size: -; D: -; J: TRBJ2-1; CDR3: CASSTIKGVVDEQFF; DNA: TGTGCCAGCAGTACAATTAAGGGTGTGGTCGATGAGCAGTTCTTC
V: TRBV7-8; size: -; D: -; J: TRBJ1-1; CDR3: CASSLGPLNTEAFF; DNA: TGTGCCAGCAGCTTAGGACCGCTGAACACTGAAGCTTTCTTT
V: TRBV10-3; size: -; D: -; J: TRBJ1-6; CDR3: CAINKEGQGLTPLHF; DNA: TGTGCCATCAATAAGGAAGGACAAGGGCTCACACCCCTCCACTTT
V: TRBV9; size: -; D: TRBD2; J: TRBJ2-7; CDR3: CASSTTSGSYEQYF; DNA: TGTGCCAGCAGCACAACTAGCGGCTCCTACGAGCAGTACTTC
V: TRBV19; size: few; D: TRBD1; J: TRBJ1-5; CDR3: CASSPRQGIRGQPQHF; DNA: TGTGCCAGTAGTCCCCGACAGGGAATAAGGGGTCAGCCCCAGCATTTT
V: TRBV19; size: once; D: TRBD2; J: TRBJ2-2; CDR3: CASSITLWTSGRYPTRELFF; DNA: TGTGCCAGTAGTATAACGCTATGGACTAGCGGGAGGTACCCGACCCGGGAGCTGTTTTTT
V: TRBV5-4; size: -; D: -; J: TRBJ2-5; CDR3: CASSQTEGFETQYF; DNA: TGTGCCAGCAGCCAGACAGAGGGGTTTGAGACCCAGTACTTC
V: TRBV5-4; size: -; D: -; J: TRBJ1-1; CDR3: CASSLGSGESTEAFF; DNA: TGTGCCAGCAGCTTGGGATCAGGGGAAAGCACTGAAGCTTTCTTT
V: TRBV7-7; size: -; D: -; J: TRBJ2-1; CDR3: CASSLDRLDEQFF; DNA: TGTGCCAGCAGCTTAGACCGGTTGGATGAGCAGTTCTTC
V: TRBV18; size: -; D: TRBD1; J: TRBJ2-7; CDR3: CASSEDRYYEQYF; DNA: TGTGCCAGCTCAGAGGACAGGTACTACGAGCAGTACTTC
V: TRBV6-5; size: few; D: TRBD1; J: TRBJ1-2; CDR3: CASSFDRVAGGYTF; DNA: TGTGCCAGCAGTTTCGACAGGGTCGCGGGAGGCTACACCTTC
V: TRBV10-2; size: -; D: -; J: TRBJ2-4; CDR3: CASSEMDIQYF; DNA: TGCGCCAGCAGTGAAATGGACATTCAGTACTTC
V: TRBV5-6; size: -; D: -; J: TRBJ1-5; CDR3: CASSFRDGNQPQHF; DNA: TGTGCCAGCAGCTTCCGGGACGGCAATCAGCCCCAGCATTTT
V: TRBV6-6; size: -; D: -; J: TRBJ1-1; CDR3: CASSYAEEAFF; DNA: TGTGCCAGCAGTTACGCGGAAGAGGCTTTCTTT
V: TRBV5-1; size: -; D: -; J: TRBJ2-7; CDR3: CASRDPPNSEQYF; DNA: TGCGCCAGCAGAGATCCCCCTAATAGCGAGCAGTACTTC
V: TRBV28; size: -; D: TRBD2; J: TRBJ2-7; CDR3: CASRPRGGRSFEQYF; DNA: TGTGCCAGCAGGCCGAGGGGCGGGAGGTCCTTCGAGCAGTACTTC
V: TRBV5-1; size: -; D: -; J: TRBJ2-4; CDR3: CASSAHLGIQYF; DNA: TGCGCCAGCAGCGCCCACCTTGGCATTCAGTACTTC
V: TRBV27; size: -; D: -; J: TRBJ2-1; CDR3: CASSLQEYNEQFF; DNA: TGTGCCAGCAGTTTACAAGAATACAATGAGCAGTTCTTC
V: TRBV5-1; size: -; D: TRBD2; J: TRBJ2-1; CDR3: CASSLDPTSGNHEQFF; DNA: TGCGCCAGCAGCTTGGATCCGACTAGCGGGAACCATGAGCAGTTCTTC
V: TRBV6-1; size: -; D: -; J: TRBJ2-2; CDR3: CASSVIRGNTGELFF; DNA: TGTGCCAGCAGTGTTATACGGGGGAACACCGGGGAGCTGTTTTTT
V: TRBV7-2; size: -; D: -; J: TRBJ1-2; CDR3: CASSDSRVYNYGYTF; DNA: TGTGCCAGCAGCGATTCACGGGTTTACAACTATGGCTACACCTTC